Below, 3 T cell receptor beta chains from the same sample are listed, as sequenced in a study of regulatory T cells in long-lasting Graves disease. Through Arm-PCR of CDR3 regions and iRepertoire HTBI primers, TCR beta libraries were built. TCRdb used MiXCR to reprocess the multiplex PCR reads, holding one entry per CDR3 protein. The data contain almost 450,000 distinct CDR3 sequences, around 15% of them singletons. The time point denotes: newly diagnosed GD, antithyroid drugs for less than 3 months. Isolated PBMC RNA provided the starting material for the TCR library. These data were also filed under a second study, of T cells in Graves' hyperthyroidism and ophthalmopathy.

The sample here was peripheral blood mononuclear cells (PBMCs), taken at new diagnosis, from a patient treated with antithyroid drugs. The receptors originated from a woman in her twenties or thirties with Graves disease.

As regards this clonotype: It differs at one base from a far larger clone, so likely a read error. The chain couples TRBV28 to TRBJ2-5; D gene ambiguous. The assigned J gene may be wrong: the sequence end matches TRBJ2-1 better. CDR3 size: 11 residues. Germline values: CDR1 MDHEN, CDR2 SYDVKM. The chain's CDR3 is CACRRMAEQFF. DNA for the CDR3: TGTGCCTGCAGGCGGATGGCTGAGCAGTTCTTC.

Concerning this clonotype itself: Being one base from a much bigger clone, this may be a read error. This chain connects TRBV12-3 or TRBV12-4 to TRBJ2-1; TRBD2 agrees at 9 bases. This CDR3 has 16 amino acids. The chain's CDR3 is CASSSSGITIYNERFF. The CDR3 region has the DNA TGTGCCAGCAGTTCTAGCGGGATTACGATTTACAATGAGCGGTTCTTC.

The rearrangement links TRBV27 to TRBJ2-5; perhaps TRBD2 as D (6 bases). Trimming removed 3 bases at V and 5 bases at J, with 16 bases between. Germline CDR1 is MNHEY and CDR2 is SMNVEV (reference sequence). The CDR3 totals 15 residues. In DNA, the CDR3 is TGTGCCAGCAGTTTTGGAATAAGCGGAGGGGAGACCCAGTACTTC. Translated: CASSFGISGGETQYF.